The clone carrying this T cell receptor (beta chain) has a count of ten or more. The sample comes from a study of T cell repertoires in cytomegalovirus infection. Study in general: Carrying CMV and the relevant HLA type showed in public TCR beta signatures.

The V gene lost 5 bases and the J gene lost 9 bases, with 17 bases spanning the gap. This CDR3 spans 14 amino acids. Germline CDR1 reads SGHTA; CDR2 reads FQGNSA. TCRdb ran MiXCR on the reads and lists one entry per CDR3 protein. There are about 320,000 distinct CDR3 sequences in the sample; around a tenth occur only once, and roughly 4% lies in the top ten. The chain combines TRBV7-2 with TRBJ2-1, with D perhaps TRBD2 (5 bases). Sequencing was carried out using PBMCs. The clonotype originates from a human donor in good health (CMV status not recorded). Some clones in this sample may be carry-over from other donors' samples. The CDR3 loop is CASSARQGGGEQFF. The CDR3 DNA reads as TGTGCCAGCAGCGCCCGACAAGGAGGAGGTGAGCAGTTCTTC.